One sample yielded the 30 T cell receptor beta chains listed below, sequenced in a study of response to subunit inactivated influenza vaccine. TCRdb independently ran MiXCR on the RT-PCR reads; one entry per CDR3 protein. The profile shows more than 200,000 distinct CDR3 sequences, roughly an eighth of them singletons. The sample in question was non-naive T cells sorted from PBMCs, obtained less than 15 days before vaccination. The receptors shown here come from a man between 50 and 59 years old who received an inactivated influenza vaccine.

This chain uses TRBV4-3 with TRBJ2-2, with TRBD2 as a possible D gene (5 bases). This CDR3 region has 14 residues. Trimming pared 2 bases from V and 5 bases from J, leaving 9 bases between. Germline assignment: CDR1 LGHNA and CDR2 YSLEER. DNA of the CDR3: TGCGCCAGCAGCCAATTAAGCGGTACCGGGGAGCTGTTTTTT. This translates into CASSQLSGTGELFF.

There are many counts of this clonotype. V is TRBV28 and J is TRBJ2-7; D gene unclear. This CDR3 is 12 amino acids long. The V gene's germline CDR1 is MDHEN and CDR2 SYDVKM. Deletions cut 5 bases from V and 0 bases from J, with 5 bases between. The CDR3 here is CASSPLSYEQYF. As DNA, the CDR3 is TGTGCCAGCAGTCCCCTCTCCTACGAGCAGTACTTC.

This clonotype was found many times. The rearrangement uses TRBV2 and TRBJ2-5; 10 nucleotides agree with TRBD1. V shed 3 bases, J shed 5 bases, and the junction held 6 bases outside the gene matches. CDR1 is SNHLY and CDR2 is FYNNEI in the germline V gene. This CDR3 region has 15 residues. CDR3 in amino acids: CASSDRDRGRETQYF. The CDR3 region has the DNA TGTGCCAGCAGTGACCGGGACAGGGGAAGGGAGACCCAGTACTTC.

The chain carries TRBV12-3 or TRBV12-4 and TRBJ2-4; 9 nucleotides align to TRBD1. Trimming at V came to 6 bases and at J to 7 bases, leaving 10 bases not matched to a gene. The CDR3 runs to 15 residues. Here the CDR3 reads CASSPGQGIRNIQYF. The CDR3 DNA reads TGTGCCAGCAGCCCGGGACAGGGTATTCGGAACATTCAGTACTTC.

The CDR3 nucleotides read TGTGCCAGCAGCTTACCTCCACCTCGGCACATTAGCACAGATACGCAGTATTTT. Encoded protein: CASSLPPPRHISTDTQYF. The chain couples TRBV11-1 to TRBJ2-3; D is unresolved. Germline CDR1 and CDR2: SGHAT and FQDESV (reference sequence). The CDR3 has 18 residues. V shed 2 bases and J shed 0 bases, with 18 bases lying between them.

This CDR3 reads CSARDGGPGKLFF. In nucleotides, the CDR3 is TGCAGTGCTAGAGACGGAGGGCCGGGTAAACTGTTTTTT. The chain has TRBV20-1 and TRBJ1-4; D is ambiguous. Germline CDR1 reads DFQATT; CDR2 reads SNEGSKA (reference sequence). Trimming left V 0 bases short and J 11 bases short, with 13 bases between. The CDR3 runs to 13 residues.

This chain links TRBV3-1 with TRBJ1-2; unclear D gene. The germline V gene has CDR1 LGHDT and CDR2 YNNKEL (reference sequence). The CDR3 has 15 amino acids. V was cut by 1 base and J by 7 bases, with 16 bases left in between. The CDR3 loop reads CASSQGSDPLGGYTF. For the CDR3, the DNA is TGTGCCAGCAGCCAAGGGTCGGATCCCTTGGGTGGCTACACCTTC.

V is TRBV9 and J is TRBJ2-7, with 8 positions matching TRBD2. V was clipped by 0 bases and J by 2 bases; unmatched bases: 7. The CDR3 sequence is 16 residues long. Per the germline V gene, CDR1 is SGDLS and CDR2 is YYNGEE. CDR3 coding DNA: TGTGCCAGCAGCGTAGGAGGACTAGCAAAGACCTACGAGCAGTACTTC. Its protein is CASSVGGLAKTYEQYF.

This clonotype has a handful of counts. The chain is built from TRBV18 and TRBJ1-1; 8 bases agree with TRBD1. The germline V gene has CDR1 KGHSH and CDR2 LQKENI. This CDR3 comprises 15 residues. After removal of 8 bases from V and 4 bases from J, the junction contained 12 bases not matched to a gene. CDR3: CASLGQGGLGTEAFF. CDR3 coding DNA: TGTGCCAGCCTTGGACAGGGTGGATTGGGCACTGAAGCTTTCTTT.

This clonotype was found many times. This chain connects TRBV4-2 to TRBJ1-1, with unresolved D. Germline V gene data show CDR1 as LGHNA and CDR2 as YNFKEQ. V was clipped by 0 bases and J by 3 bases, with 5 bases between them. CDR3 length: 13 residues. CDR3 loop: CASSQDRYTEAFF. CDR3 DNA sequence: TGTGCCAGCAGCCAAGACAGGTACACTGAAGCTTTCTTT.

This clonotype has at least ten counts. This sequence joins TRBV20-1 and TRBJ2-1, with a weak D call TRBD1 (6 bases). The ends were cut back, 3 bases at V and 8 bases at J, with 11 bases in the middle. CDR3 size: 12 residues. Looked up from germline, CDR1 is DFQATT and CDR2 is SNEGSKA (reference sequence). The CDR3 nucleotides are TGCAGTGCTAGGACCGGACAGCATGAGCAGTTCTTC. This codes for CSARTGQHEQFF.

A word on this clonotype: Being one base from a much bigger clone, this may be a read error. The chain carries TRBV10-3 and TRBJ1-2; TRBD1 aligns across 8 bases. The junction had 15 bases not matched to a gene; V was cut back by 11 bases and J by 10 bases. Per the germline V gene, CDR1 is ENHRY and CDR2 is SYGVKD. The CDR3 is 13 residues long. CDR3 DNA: TGTGCCCTCACAGCCGGACAGGGAAGTGTCTACACCTTC. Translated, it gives CALTAGQGSVYTF.

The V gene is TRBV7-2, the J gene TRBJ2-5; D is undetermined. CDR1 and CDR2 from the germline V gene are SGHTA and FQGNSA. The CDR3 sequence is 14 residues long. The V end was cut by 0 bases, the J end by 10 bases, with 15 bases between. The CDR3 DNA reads TGTGCCAGCAGCTTAGCGCTAATGGTAGAGGACCAGTACTTC. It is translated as CASSLALMVEDQYF.

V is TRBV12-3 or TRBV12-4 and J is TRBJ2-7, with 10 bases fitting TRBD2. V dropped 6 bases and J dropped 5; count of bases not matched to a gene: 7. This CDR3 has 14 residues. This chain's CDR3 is CASRSGTSVNEQYF. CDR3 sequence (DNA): TGTGCCAGCAGAAGCGGGACTAGCGTTAACGAGCAGTACTTC.

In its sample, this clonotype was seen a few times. The CDR3 DNA sequence: TGTGCCAGCAGCACCAGGACCGCCGGAAGCACAGATACGCAGTATTTT. Translation: CASSTRTAGSTDTQYF. The gene calls are TRBV7-9 and TRBJ2-3; D not certain. Germline loops: CDR1 SEHNR, CDR2 FQNEAQ (reference sequence). The V end was cut by 5 bases, the J end by 0 bases, with 15 bases between. This CDR3 spans 16 amino acids.

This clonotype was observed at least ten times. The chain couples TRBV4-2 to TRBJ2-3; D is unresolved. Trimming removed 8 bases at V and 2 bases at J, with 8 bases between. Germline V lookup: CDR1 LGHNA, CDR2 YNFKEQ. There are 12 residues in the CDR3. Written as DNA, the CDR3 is TGTGCCAGCGTCGATGACACAGATACGCAGTATTTT. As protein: CASVDDTDTQYF.

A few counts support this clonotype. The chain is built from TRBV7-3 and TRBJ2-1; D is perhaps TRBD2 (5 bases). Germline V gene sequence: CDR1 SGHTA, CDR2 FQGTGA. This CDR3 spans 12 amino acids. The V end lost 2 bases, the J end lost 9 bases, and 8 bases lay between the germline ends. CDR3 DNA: TGTGCCAGCAGCTTATCCGAGGGTGAGCAGTTCTTC. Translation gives CASSLSEGEQFF.

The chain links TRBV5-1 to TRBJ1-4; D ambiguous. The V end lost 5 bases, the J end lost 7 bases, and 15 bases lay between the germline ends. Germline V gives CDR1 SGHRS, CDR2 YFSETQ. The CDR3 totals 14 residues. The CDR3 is CASRIEYSGEKLFF. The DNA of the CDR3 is TGCGCCAGCAGAATTGAATACAGCGGTGAAAAACTGTTTTTT.

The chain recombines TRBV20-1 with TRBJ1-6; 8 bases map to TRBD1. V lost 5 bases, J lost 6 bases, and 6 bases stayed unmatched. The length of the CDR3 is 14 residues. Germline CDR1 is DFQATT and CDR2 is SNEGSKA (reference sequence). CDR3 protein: CSAGQGLGNSPLHF. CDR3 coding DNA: TGCAGTGCTGGACAGGGTCTTGGTAATTCACCCCTCCACTTT.

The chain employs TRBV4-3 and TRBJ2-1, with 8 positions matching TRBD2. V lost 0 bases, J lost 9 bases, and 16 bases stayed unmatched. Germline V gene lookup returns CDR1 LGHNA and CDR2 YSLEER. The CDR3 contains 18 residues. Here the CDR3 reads CASSQEAAGGTWGVEQFF. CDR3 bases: TGCGCCAGCAGCCAAGAGGCGGCGGGGGGCACGTGGGGGGTTGAGCAGTTCTTC.

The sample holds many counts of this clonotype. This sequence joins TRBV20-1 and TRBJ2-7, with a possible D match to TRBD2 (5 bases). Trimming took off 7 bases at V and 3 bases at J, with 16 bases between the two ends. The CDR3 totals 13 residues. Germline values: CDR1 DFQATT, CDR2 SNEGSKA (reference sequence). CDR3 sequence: CSVPRTGNYEQYF. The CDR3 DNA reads TGCAGTGTCCCGCGGACGGGAAACTACGAGCAGTACTTC.

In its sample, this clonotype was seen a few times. In DNA form, the CDR3 reads TGTGCCAGTAGGACCGGGACAGGGAGGCTTCCGGATACGCAGTATTTT. Its translation is CASRTGTGRLPDTQYF. The V call is TRBV19, the J call TRBJ2-3, with 9 bases that match TRBD1. CDR1 and CDR2 (germline): LNHDA, SQIVND (reference sequence). Germline trimming cut 6 bases from V and 6 bases from J; bases unmatched to any gene: 13. This CDR3 spans 16 amino acids.

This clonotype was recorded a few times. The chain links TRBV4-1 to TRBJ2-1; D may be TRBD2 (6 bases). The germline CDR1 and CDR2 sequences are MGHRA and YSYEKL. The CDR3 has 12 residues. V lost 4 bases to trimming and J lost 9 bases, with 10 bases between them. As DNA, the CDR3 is TGCGCCAGCAGCCGAGTGGGGGGTGAGCAGTTCTTC. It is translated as CASSRVGGEQFF.

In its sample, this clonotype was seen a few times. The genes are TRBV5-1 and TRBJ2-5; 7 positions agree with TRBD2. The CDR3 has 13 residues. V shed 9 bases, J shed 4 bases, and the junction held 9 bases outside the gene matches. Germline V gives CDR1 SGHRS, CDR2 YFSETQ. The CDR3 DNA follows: TGCGCCACGCGGGAGTCGGATTCAGAGACCCAGTACTTC. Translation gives CATRESDSETQYF.

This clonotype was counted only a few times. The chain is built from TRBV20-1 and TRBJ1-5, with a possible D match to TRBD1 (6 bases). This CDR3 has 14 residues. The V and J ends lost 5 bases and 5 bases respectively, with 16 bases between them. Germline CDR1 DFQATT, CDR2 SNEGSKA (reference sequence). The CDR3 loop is CSAPDSRGHQPQHF. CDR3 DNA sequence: TGCAGTGCTCCGGACAGCCGGGGTCATCAGCCCCAGCATTTT.

This chain's CDR3 is CSARSGLNGYTF. In DNA, the CDR3 is TGCAGTGCTAGGTCCGGCCTGAATGGCTACACCTTC. V gene TRBV20-1 combines with J gene TRBJ1-2, with unresolved D. Trimming stripped 3 bases from V and 6 bases from J, with 11 bases between. Per the germline V gene, CDR1 is DFQATT and CDR2 is SNEGSKA (reference sequence). The CDR3 has 12 amino acids.

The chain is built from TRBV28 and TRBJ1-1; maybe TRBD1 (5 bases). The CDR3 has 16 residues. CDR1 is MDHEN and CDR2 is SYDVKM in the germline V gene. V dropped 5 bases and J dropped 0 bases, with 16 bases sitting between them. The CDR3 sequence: CASSLQTGFMNTEAFF. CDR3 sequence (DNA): TGTGCCAGCAGTCTGCAAACAGGTTTCATGAACACTGAAGCTTTCTTT.

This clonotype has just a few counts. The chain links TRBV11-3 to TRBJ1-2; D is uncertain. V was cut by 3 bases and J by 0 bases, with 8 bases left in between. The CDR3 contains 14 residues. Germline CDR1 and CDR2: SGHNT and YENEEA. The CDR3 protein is CASSFPVPNYGYTF. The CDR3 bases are TGTGCCAGCAGCTTTCCTGTGCCTAACTATGGCTACACCTTC.

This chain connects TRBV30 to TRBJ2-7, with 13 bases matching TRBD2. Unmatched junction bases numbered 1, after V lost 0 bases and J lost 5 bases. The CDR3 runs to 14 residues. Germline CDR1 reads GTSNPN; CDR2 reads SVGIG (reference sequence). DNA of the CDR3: TGTGCCTGGAGTGTGGGACTAGCGGGGCACGAGCAGTACTTC. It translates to CAWSVGLAGHEQYF.

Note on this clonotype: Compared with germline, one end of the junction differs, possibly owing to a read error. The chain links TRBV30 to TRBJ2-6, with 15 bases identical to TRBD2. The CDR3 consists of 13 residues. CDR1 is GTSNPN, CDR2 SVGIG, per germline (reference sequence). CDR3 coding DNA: TGTGCCTGGAGTCCAGGGACTAGCGGGGGGCCGATTTTC. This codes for CAWSPGTSGGPIF.